This T cell receptor (beta chain) was sequenced for a study of T cells after yellow fever vaccination. Study background: Those fractions that held only low numbers of cells were prepared using the SMART-Seq v4 Ultra Low Input RNA kit. Study-level results: Peak timing came faster in the weaker secondary response, day 5 versus 15. Reappearing after the booster were most of the clones from primary vaccination (roughly 96% CD4, 85% to 90% CD8).

This clonotype was picked up a small number of times. What it binds is not known. A 5'RACE template-switching step, the method used to make TCR cDNA, added a universal primer site and UMIs. TCRdb itself ran the 5' RACE reads through MiXCR, one entry per CDR3 protein. The sample yields about 350,000 distinct CDR3 sequences, 8% to 9.5% seen once. Germline loops: CDR1 LNHDA, CDR2 SQIVND (reference sequence). The CDR3 has 12 amino acids. The V gene lost 3 bases and the J gene lost 3 bases, with 5 bases spanning the gap. The sequence was obtained from a man between 18 and 29 years old who received the YFV17D yellow fever vaccine. Source: PBMCs, taken roughly 45 days after the first yellow fever vaccination. The chain is built from TRBV19 and TRBJ1-1; no definite D call. CDR3 sequence reads: CASSIFDTEAFF. The CDR3 DNA sequence: TGTGCCAGTAGTATCTTCGACACTGAAGCTTTCTTT.